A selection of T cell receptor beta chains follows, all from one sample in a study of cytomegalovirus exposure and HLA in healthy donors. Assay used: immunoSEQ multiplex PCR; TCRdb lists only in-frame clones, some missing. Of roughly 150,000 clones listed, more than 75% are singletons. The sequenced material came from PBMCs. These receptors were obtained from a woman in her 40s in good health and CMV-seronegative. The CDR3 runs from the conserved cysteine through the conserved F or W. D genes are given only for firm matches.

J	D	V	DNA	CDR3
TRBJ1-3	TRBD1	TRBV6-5	TGTGCCAGCAGTTACAGGGACAGATCTGGAAACACCATATATTTT	CASSYRDRSGNTIYF
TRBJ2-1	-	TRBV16	TGTGCCAGCAGCCAATCGATACTAGTCTATAATGAGCAGTTCTTC	CASSQSILVYNEQFF
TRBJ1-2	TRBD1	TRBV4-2	TGTGCCAGCAGCCCAGGGGGCGAGAACTATGGCTACACCTTC	CASSPGGENYGYTF
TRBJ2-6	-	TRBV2	TGTGCCAGCAATCGTGCTGGGGCCAACGTCCTGACTTTC	CASNRAGANVLTF
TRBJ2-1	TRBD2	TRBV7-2	TGTGCCAGCAGCTTTAAACTCCGGGAGGGGCATGAGCAGTTCTTC	CASSFKLREGHEQFF
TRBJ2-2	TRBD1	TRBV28	TGTGCCAGCAGTTGGGACAGGGGACGCACCGGGGAGCTGTTTTTT	CASSWDRGRTGELFF
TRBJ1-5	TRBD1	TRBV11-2	TGTGCCAGCAGCTTGACAGGGGACCATCAGCCCCAGCATTTT	CASSLTGDHQPQHF
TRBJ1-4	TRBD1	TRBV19	TGTGCCAGTAGTGCAAGCTTACAGGGGGCCAGGGAAAAACTGTTTTTT	CASSASLQGAREKLFF
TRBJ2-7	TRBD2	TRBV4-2	TGTGCCAGCAGCCAAGATCCAAGTGGACTAGTAGGCTACGAGCAGTACTTC	CASSQDPSGLVGYEQYF
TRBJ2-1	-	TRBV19	TGTGCCAGTAGCTTCGGGCTAGCGAACTACAATGAGCAGTTCTTC	CASSFGLANYNEQFF
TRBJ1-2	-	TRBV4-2	TGTGCCAGCAGCCAAGATTTCGCAGATCTCTATGGCTACACCTTC	CASSQDFADLYGYTF
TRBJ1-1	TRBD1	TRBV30	TGTGCCCTGGGACAGTTGAACACTGAAGCTTTCTTT	CALGQLNTEAFF
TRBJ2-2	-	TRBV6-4	TGTGCCAGCAGTGTCGACTTAAACACCGGGGAGCTGTTTTTT	CASSVDLNTGELFF
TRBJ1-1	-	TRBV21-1	TGTGCTAGCACCCCCCGACTAAAAGCTTTCTTT	CASTPRLKAFF
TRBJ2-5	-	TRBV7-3	TGTGCCGTCCTGCGGGAAACTGTTGCCGGGAAGAGGGCTACGGAGACCCAGTACTTC	CAVLRETVAGKRATETQYF
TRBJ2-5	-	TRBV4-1	TGCGCCAGCAGCCTCAGCATAGGGGGTCCAGAGACCCAGTACTTC	CASSLSIGGPETQYF
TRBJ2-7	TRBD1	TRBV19	TGTGCCAGTAGTCGATTTCCAGGGGGCTACGAGCAGTACTTC	CASSRFPGGYEQYF